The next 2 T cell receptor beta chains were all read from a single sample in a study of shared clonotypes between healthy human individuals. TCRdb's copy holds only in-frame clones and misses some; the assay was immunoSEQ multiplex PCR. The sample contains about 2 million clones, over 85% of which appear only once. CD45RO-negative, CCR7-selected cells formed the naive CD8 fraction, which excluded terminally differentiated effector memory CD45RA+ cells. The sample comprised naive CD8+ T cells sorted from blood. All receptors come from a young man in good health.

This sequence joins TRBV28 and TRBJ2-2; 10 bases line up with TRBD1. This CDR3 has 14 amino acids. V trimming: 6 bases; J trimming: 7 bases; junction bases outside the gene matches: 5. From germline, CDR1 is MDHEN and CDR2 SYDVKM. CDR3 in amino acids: CASRGTGEGGELFF. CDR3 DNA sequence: TGTGCCAGCAGGGGGACAGGGGAAGGCGGGGAGCTGTTTTTT.

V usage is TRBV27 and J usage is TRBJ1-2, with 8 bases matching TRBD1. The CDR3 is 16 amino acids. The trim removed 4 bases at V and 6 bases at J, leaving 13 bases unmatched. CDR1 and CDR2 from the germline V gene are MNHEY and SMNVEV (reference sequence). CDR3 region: CASSSAVLTGEDGYTF. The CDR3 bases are TGTGCCAGCAGTTCGGCCGTACTGACAGGGGAAGATGGCTACACCTTC.